One and the same sample provided the 2 T cell receptor beta chains below, sequenced in a study of sequential checkpoint blockade in melanoma. Assay used: immunoSEQ multiplex PCR; TCRdb lists only in-frame clones, some missing. The table records 15,000 to 20,000 clones, around 63% of them present only once. This sample's treatment: randomized to nivolumab then ipilimumab (arm A) or the reverse (arm B). The specimen was CD8+ T cells sorted from blood (inferred from file names), collected from a patient given nivolumab and ipilimumab in sequence. The receptors derive from a human donor with melanoma.

This chain joins TRBV4-1 and TRBJ1-4; D call uncertain. Trimming stripped 3 bases from V and 7 bases from J, with 9 bases between. This CDR3 has 13 amino acids. CDR1 is MGHRA, CDR2 YSYEKL, per germline. CDR3 DNA sequence: TGCGCCAGCAGCCATTTGCGCTCTGAAAAACTGTTTTTT. This sequence encodes CASSHLRSEKLFF.

The chain uses TRBV7-6 and TRBJ2-7; D unresolved. The length of the CDR3 is 14 residues. From germline, CDR1 is SGHVS and CDR2 FNYEAQ. Trimming took off 1 base at V and 2 bases at J, with 9 bases between the two ends. The DNA of the CDR3 is TGTGCCAGCAGCTTAGGAGGCACCGCCTACGAGCAGTACTTC. Its translation: CASSLGGTAYEQYF. The variable domain in full, completed from reference TRBV7-6 and TRBJ2-7, reads GAGVSQSPRYKVTKRGQDVALRCDPISGHVSLYWYRQALGQGPEFLTYFNYEAQQDKSGLPNDRFSAERPEGSISTLTIQRTEQRDSAMYRCASSLGGTAYEQYFGPGTRLTVT.